This TCR beta chain derives from a study of blood T cell repertoires in COVID-19. The wider study: Some COVID-19 samples were acute and others convalescent; all came from the United States, Italy and Spain. In each case, the material was cDNA or gDNA derived from T cells, B-cell-depleted T cells, or PBMCs.

In the authors' methods: For nucleated cells, counts were estimated from reference gene primer amplification. Measured with immunoSEQ multiplex PCR; TCRdb has only the in-frame clones, and not every one. The DNA was the basis for D and trimming; V, J and clone size are from that table. The profile shows approximately 5,800 clones, 75% to 85% of them singletons. This CDR3 comprises 14 residues. The J segment lost 0 bases and the V segment lost 6 bases, leaving 4 bases of the junction unmatched. The germline V gene has CDR1 MDHEN and CDR2 SYDVKM. What was sequenced was peripheral blood. The chain carries TRBV28 and TRBJ1-1; TRBD1 matches at 7 bases. The TCR sequence derives from a human donor with active COVID-19. The donor label of this sample is uncertain. The CDR3 DNA follows: TGTGCCAGCAGCTACAGGGGCCTGAACACTGAAGCTTTCTTT. It yields the protein CASSYRGLNTEAFF. The complete variable domain, with remaining parts taken from reference TRBV28 and TRBJ1-1, reads DVKVTQSSRYLVKRTGEKVFLECVQDMDHENMFWYRQDPGLGLRLIYFSYDVKMKEKGDIPEGYSVSREKKERFSLILESASTNQTSMYLCASSYRGLNTEAFFGQGTRLTVV.